Listed here are 21 T cell receptor beta chains from one sample, sequenced in a study of T cell clonotyping in hematopoietic cell transplantation. Assay: immunoSEQ multiplex PCR; the TCRdb copy retains only in-frame clones and omits some. The sample has 27,000 or so clones, approximately 94% seen once. The specimen was peripheral blood mononuclear cells. These receptors were taken from a man over 45 in good health. Some clones in this sample may be carry-over from other donors' samples.

The genes are TRBV6-5 and TRBJ1-6; a weak D match, TRBD1 (5 bases). Germline lookup yields CDR1 MNHEY and CDR2 SVGAGI. The germline V and J ends were trimmed by 7 bases and 10 bases, with 17 bases remaining between them. The CDR3 is made up of 14 amino acids. As DNA, the CDR3 is TGTGCCAGCACCAGGGACCCAGAAGGGTCACCCCTCCACTTT. Translating it yields CASTRDPEGSPLHF.

The chain combines TRBV2 with TRBJ2-1; 13 positions match TRBD2. From germline, CDR1 is SNHLY and CDR2 FYNNEI. The CDR3 sequence is 17 residues long. J lost 1 base, V lost 2 bases, and 2 bases had no gene match. The CDR3 spells CASSETSGGASYNEQFF. The CDR3 region has the DNA TGTGCCAGCAGTGAAACTAGCGGGGGGGCATCCTACAATGAGCAGTTCTTC.

The V and J genes are TRBV7-3 and TRBJ2-1, with TRBD1 as a possible D gene (6 bases). V lost 2 bases and J 4 bases, leaving 12 bases between the germline ends. CDR1 and CDR2 (germline): SGHTA, FQGTGA. CDR3 length: 15 amino acids. CDR3 protein: CASSLQGGRYNEQFF. The CDR3 nucleotides read TGTGCCAGCAGCTTACAAGGGGGTCGGTACAATGAGCAGTTCTTC.

The chain has TRBV28 and TRBJ2-3; D is uncertain. Germline CDR1 reads MDHEN; CDR2 reads SYDVKM. Deletions cut 3 bases from V and 4 bases from J, with 17 bases between. This CDR3 has 16 residues. CDR3 sequence: CASSFEAAKGADTQYF. Here the CDR3 DNA reads TGTGCCAGCAGTTTTGAGGCGGCAAAAGGTGCAGATACGCAGTATTTT.

The chain joins TRBV11-3 to TRBJ1-6; 8 nucleotides agree with TRBD1. V dropped 3 bases and J dropped 7; count of bases not matched to a gene: 8. The CDR3 has 16 amino acids. Germline CDR1 is SGHNT and CDR2 is YENEEA. The CDR3 DNA reads TGTGCCAGCAGCTTTCCGGGACAGGCCCAAAATTCACCCCTCCACTTT. Protein sequence: CASSFPGQAQNSPLHF.

The V gene is TRBV5-6, the J gene TRBJ1-5, with unresolved D. The CDR3 spans 13 residues. The V gene's germline CDR1 is SGHDT and CDR2 YYEEEE. Trimming stripped 2 bases from V and 9 bases from J, with 12 bases between. CDR3 protein: CASSFDRFGPQHF. CDR3 bases: TGTGCCAGCAGCTTCGACCGTTTCGGGCCCCAGCATTTT.

Only a few counts were recorded for this clone. The CDR3 is CASSPNMLSKGYTF. Written as DNA, the CDR3 is TGTGCCAGCAGTCCAAATATGCTCAGTAAAGGCTACACCTTC. The chain couples TRBV27 to TRBJ1-2; D gene ambiguous. V was trimmed by 5 bases and J by 8 bases, leaving 18 bases between them. CDR1 is MNHEY and CDR2 is SMNVEV in the germline V gene (reference sequence). This CDR3 has 14 amino acids.

The chain links TRBV2 to TRBJ1-5; D perhaps matches TRBD1 (5 bases). The CDR3 is made up of 15 amino acids. Trimming removed 1 base at V and 7 bases at J, with 14 bases between. Per the germline V gene, CDR1 is SNHLY and CDR2 is FYNNEI. The CDR3 is CASSEGGFTGQPQHF. The CDR3 nucleotides read TGTGCCAGCAGTGAAGGCGGGTTTACAGGACAGCCCCAGCATTTT.

Concerning this clone itself: Other DNA sequences in this sample translate to the same CDR3. The rearrangement uses TRBV7-2 and TRBJ1-2; D gene uncertain. The CDR3 runs 14 residues. Trimming removed 0 bases at V and 3 bases at J, with 8 bases between. CDR1 is SGHTA, CDR2 FQGNSA, per germline. CDR3 DNA sequence: TGTGCCAGCAGCTTAGCTTCGCGTGACTATGGCTACACCTTC. Translating it yields CASSLASRDYGYTF.

The chain uses TRBV5-4 and TRBJ2-7, with D hard to call. CDR3 size: 15 residues. V dropped 0 bases and J dropped 0 bases, with 10 bases sitting between them. Germline V gene lookup returns CDR1 SGHNT and CDR2 YYREEE (reference sequence). The CDR3 spells CASSLGVLDSYEQYF. The CDR3 DNA reads as TGTGCCAGCAGCTTGGGGGTATTGGACTCCTACGAGCAGTACTTC.

The genes are TRBV5-1 and TRBJ1-6, with 11 bases that match TRBD1. The length of the CDR3 is 17 residues. V was pared by 4 bases and J by 6 bases, with 9 bases of the junction left unmatched. CDR1 and CDR2 (germline): SGHRS, YFSETQ. CDR3 protein: CASSLIGQGAGNSPLHF. The CDR3 nucleotides read TGCGCCAGCAGCCTAATTGGACAGGGGGCAGGTAATTCACCCCTCCACTTT.

This clone was recorded only once. The chain combines TRBV19 with TRBJ1-2, with D maybe TRBD1 (6 bases). Trimming removed 5 bases from V and 4 bases from J, with 17 bases in between. CDR1 and CDR2 (germline): LNHDA, SQIVND (reference sequence). The CDR3 is made up of 15 amino acids. This chain's CDR3 is CASSVTQGSGYGYTF. In DNA form, the CDR3 reads TGTGCCAGTAGTGTAACACAGGGTAGCGGCTATGGCTACACCTTC.

This CDR3 reads CASSQDWGLSTDTQYF. CDR3 coding DNA: TGCGCCAGCAGCCAAGATTGGGGACTGAGCACAGATACGCAGTATTTT. The rearrangement joins TRBV4-3 to TRBJ2-3, with TRBD2 as a possible D gene (6 bases). The CDR3 consists of 16 residues. Deletions cut 0 bases from V and 0 bases from J, with 10 bases between. Germline assignment: CDR1 LGHNA and CDR2 YSLEER.

This clone appeared a single time. The CDR3 loop is CASRAREEAEAFF. The DNA for the CDR3 is TGTGCCAGCAGGGCCAGGGAGGAAGCTGAAGCTTTCTTT. The J gene is TRBJ1-1, the V gene TRBV25-1; D is possibly TRBD1 (5 bases). V lost 6 bases and J lost 6, with 14 bases in between. This CDR3 has 13 amino acids. CDR1 is MGHDK and CDR2 is SYGVNS in the germline V gene.

This clone was recorded once. This chain connects TRBV19 to TRBJ1-1, with D uncertain. Germline V gives CDR1 LNHDA, CDR2 SQIVND (reference sequence). The CDR3 consists of 15 residues. Trimming left V 5 bases short and J 1 base short, with 14 bases between. The CDR3 here is CASSSTWEGNTEAFF. In DNA form, the CDR3 reads TGTGCCAGTAGTTCCACCTGGGAGGGGAACACTGAAGCTTTCTTT.

This sequence joins TRBV7-9 and TRBJ2-1; the match to TRBD2 covers 10 bases. V was clipped by 5 bases and J by 9 bases; unmatched bases: 13. The germline V gene has CDR1 SEHNR and CDR2 FQNEAQ (reference sequence). This CDR3 has 16 amino acids. This CDR3 is CASSQFSSGGAAEQFF. As DNA, the CDR3 is TGTGCCAGCAGCCAATTCTCAAGCGGGGGGGCTGCTGAGCAGTTCTTC. The full variable domain, in which reference TRBV7-9 and TRBJ2-1 provide the parts outside the CDR3, is DTGVSQNPRHKITKRGQNVTFRCDPISEHNRLYWYRQTLGQGPEFLTYFQNEAQLEKSRLLSDRFSAERPKGSFSTLEIQRTEQGDSAMYLCASSQFSSGGAAEQFFGPGTRLTVL.

The chain is built from TRBV21-1 and TRBJ1-3. TRBV21-1 is a pseudogene segment. The CDR3 runs to 15 residues. CDR3 amino acids: CASIGARRSGNTIYF. CDR3 DNA: TGTGCCAGCATTGGGGCCCGGAGGTCTGGAAACACCATATATTTT.

The chain links TRBV7-6 to TRBJ1-6; D is unresolved. The ends were cut back, 5 bases at V and 6 bases at J, with 11 bases in the middle. From germline, CDR1 is SGHVS and CDR2 FNYEAQ. The CDR3 sequence is 14 residues long. CDR3 in amino acids: CASSPRVSNSPLHF. As DNA, the CDR3 is TGTGCCAGCAGCCCCCGGGTCTCTAATTCACCCCTCCACTTT.

The chain uses TRBV7-2 and TRBJ1-6; D unclear. CDR1 is SGHTA and CDR2 is FQGNSA in the germline V gene. The CDR3 is made up of 14 amino acids. V shed 5 bases and J shed 9 bases, with 14 bases lying between them. DNA of the CDR3: TGTGCCAGCAGCCGCCTTGCCCCTCTTTCACCCCTCCACTTT. Protein sequence: CASSRLAPLSPLHF.

The chain employs TRBV27 and TRBJ1-4; unclear D gene. The CDR3 spans 16 residues. Trimming removed 6 bases from V and 0 bases from J, with 14 bases in between. Germline lookup yields CDR1 MNHEY and CDR2 SMNVEV (reference sequence). The CDR3 DNA follows: TGTGCCAGCAGGAGATTGGCGGTTTCAACTAATGAAAAACTGTTTTTT. Its protein product is CASRRLAVSTNEKLFF.

The V and J genes are TRBV7-9 and TRBJ2-6, with TRBD2 matching 7 bases. J lost 1 base, V lost 5 bases, and 11 bases had no gene match. The length of the CDR3 is 18 residues. Germline lookup yields CDR1 SEHNR and CDR2 FQNEAQ (reference sequence). This chain's CDR3 is CASSPPSGAGSGANVLTF. CDR3 nucleotides: TGTGCCAGCAGCCCACCAAGCGGGGCAGGGTCTGGGGCCAACGTCCTGACTTTC.